This T cell receptor beta chain was recorded in a study of PD-1 blockade in classical Hodgkin lymphoma. General study points: In CD4+ cells, TCR diversity went up significantly by C4D1, but in CD8+ cells it did not.

Only in-frame clones appear in the TCRdb table, and some are missing; sequencing was by immunoSEQ multiplex PCR. In the table there are roughly 100,000 clones, about 89% of which are singletons. On this clone itself: Its antigen is unknown.

Every patient experienced relapse after autologous stem cell transplantation, and brentuximab vedotin exposure varied. The clonotype was recovered from a human donor with classical Hodgkin lymphoma. The source was peripheral blood mononuclear cells (PBMCs), collected before the second cycle of nivolumab.

CDR3 sequence reads: CASSYSGGTTEAFF. In DNA form, the CDR3 reads TGTGCCAGCAGTTACTCGGGGGGGACCACTGAAGCTTTCTTT. This chain uses TRBV6-6 with TRBJ1-1, with TRBD1 as a possible D gene (5 bases). V lost 0 bases to trimming and J lost 4 bases, with 9 bases between them. The CDR3 contains 14 residues. The germline CDR1 and CDR2 sequences are MNHNY and SVGAGI (reference sequence).